The sequence of this T cell receptor (beta chain) was determined in a study of shared clonotypes between healthy human individuals. Naive CD8 cells were CD45RO-negative, positively selected for CCR7, excluding terminally differentiated effector memory CD45RA+ cells. This clone was counted only a few times. Its antigen remains unknown. Source study methods: As immunoSEQ supplied junction-only sequences (without quality scores), filtering differed. Some clones are missing from TCRdb's copy, which holds only in-frame ones; the method was immunoSEQ multiplex PCR. V, J and clone size derive from that table, while D and trimming were established from the DNA sequence. Among about 2 million clones listed, approximately 95% were seen once. Study results and caveats: In this cohort, only blood was sampled, and tissue repertoires likely differ. Non-shared clonotypes had lower generation probabilities than those shared by all four donors.

CDR1 and CDR2 from the germline V gene are LGHNT and FRNRAP. The CDR3 is 12 residues long. V shed 1 base and J shed 3 bases, with 1 base lying between them. The receptor's source is a man between 18 and 35 years old in good health. Sequencing was performed on naive CD8+ T cells sorted from blood. The V and J genes are TRBV12-5 and TRBJ2-1; no definite D call. In DNA, the CDR3 is TGTGCTAGTGGTTTGGACTACAATGAGCAGTTCTTC. This sequence encodes CASGLDYNEQFF. Based on the CDR3 plus reference TRBV12-5 and TRBJ2-1, the full variable domain is DARVTQTPRHKVTEMGQEVTMRCQPILGHNTVFWYRQTMMQGLELLAYFRNRAPLDDSGMPKDRFSAEMPDATLATLKIQPSEPRDSAVYFCASGLDYNEQFFGPGTRLTVL.